This T cell receptor (beta chain) was captured in a study of PD-L1 blockade in urothelial cancer. For the study at large: Patients' histories included 0 to 3 prior chemotherapy regimens.

Study findings and constraints: Pretreatment blood TCR clonality under the median forecast improved survival. It was durable-benefit patients whose tumor-associated blood clones expanded more at 3 weeks.

With regard to this clone: Its antigen remains unidentified.

TCRdb's table, derived via immunoSEQ multiplex PCR, lists solely in-frame clones and lacks some. Among under 90,000 clones listed, 85% to 95% were seen once. Germline lookup yields CDR1 MNHEY and CDR2 SMNVEV (reference sequence). The V end was cut by 6 bases, the J end by 5 bases, with 17 bases between. The CDR3 extends over 15 amino acids. The material sequenced was PBMCs, taken around atezolizumab (anti-PD-L1) treatment. This sequence joins TRBV27 and TRBJ1-5; D uncertain. This TCR derives from a man aged 55 to 70 with urothelial cancer. The CDR3 region is CASRGSTGEDQPQHF. The DNA for the CDR3 is TGTGCCAGCAGGGGATCAACCGGGGAGGATCAGCCCCAGCATTTT.